These T cell receptor beta chains were read from a single sample in a study of radiotherapy plus CTLA-4 blockade in lung cancer. Clones were sequenced by immunoSEQ multiplex PCR, and TCRdb holds only the in-frame ones, with some missing. The repertoire holds 60,000 to 65,000 clones, with 60% to 80% as singletons. Sequenced here: peripheral blood, sampled from a patient treated with radiotherapy plus ipilimumab. The receptors here all came from a human donor with non-small cell lung cancer who had a complete response to radiotherapy plus ipilimumab. CDR3s include the opening cysteine and the closing phenylalanine or tryptophan. The D gene is left open where the match is weak. Expanded clones get a size class; other rows say once, few or many, or leave the size out.

j_call: TRBJ1-1
d_call: .
clone_size: .
v_call: TRBV7-2
cdr3_aa: CASSLRQNTEAFF

j_call: TRBJ1-6
d_call: .
clone_size: once
v_call: TRBV14
cdr3_aa: CASSQGLWTLDNSPLHF

j_call: TRBJ2-1
d_call: .
clone_size: .
v_call: TRBV4-3
cdr3_aa: CASSQERGNEQFF

j_call: TRBJ1-3
d_call: .
clone_size: .
v_call: TRBV5-1
cdr3_aa: CASSNPGFGNTIYF

j_call: TRBJ2-3
d_call: .
clone_size: .
v_call: TRBV6-5
cdr3_aa: CASSRTGSTDTQYF

j_call: TRBJ1-5
d_call: TRBD1
clone_size: .
v_call: TRBV10-2
cdr3_aa: CASSELRTGNYQPQHF

j_call: TRBJ1-5
d_call: .
clone_size: .
v_call: TRBV27
cdr3_aa: CASSLSQGRQPQHF

j_call: TRBJ1-2
d_call: .
clone_size: .
v_call: TRBV2
cdr3_aa: CASMGAGRGYTF

j_call: TRBJ2-7
d_call: .
clone_size: .
v_call: TRBV4-3
cdr3_aa: CASSQDPGTYYEQYF

j_call: TRBJ1-1
d_call: .
clone_size: .
v_call: TRBV18
cdr3_aa: CASSPHKGTEAFF

j_call: TRBJ2-5
d_call: TRBD1
clone_size: .
v_call: TRBV5-1
cdr3_aa: CASSPQGFQETQYF

j_call: TRBJ2-2
d_call: .
clone_size: .
v_call: TRBV7-2
cdr3_aa: CASSSAGVRIGELFF

j_call: TRBJ2-1
d_call: TRBD2
clone_size: .
v_call: TRBV15
cdr3_aa: CATSREGLAIEGEQFF

j_call: TRBJ2-1
d_call: TRBD1
clone_size: few
v_call: TRBV5-1
cdr3_aa: CASSSSGGWNEQFF

j_call: TRBJ2-3
d_call: .
clone_size: .
v_call: TRBV9
cdr3_aa: CASSVAGRFLTDTQYF

j_call: TRBJ1-5
d_call: TRBD1
clone_size: .
v_call: TRBV5-1
cdr3_aa: CASSLGTGSPQPQHF

j_call: TRBJ1-2
d_call: .
clone_size: .
v_call: TRBV10-3
cdr3_aa: CAISESTGRYYGYTF

j_call: TRBJ1-5
d_call: TRBD1
clone_size: .
v_call: TRBV2
cdr3_aa: CASGGRGLYSNQPQHF

j_call: TRBJ2-3
d_call: TRBD1
clone_size: .
v_call: TRBV11-2
cdr3_aa: CASSSTGGVTDTQYF

j_call: TRBJ1-5
d_call: .
clone_size: .
v_call: TRBV27
cdr3_aa: CASSLKFLPGRGGDQPQHF

j_call: TRBJ1-2
d_call: .
clone_size: .
v_call: TRBV12-5
cdr3_aa: CASGLVRQPGGGDGYTF

j_call: TRBJ1-3
d_call: .
clone_size: .
v_call: TRBV7-2
cdr3_aa: CASSLGRFSGNTIYF

j_call: TRBJ2-3
d_call: TRBD2
clone_size: .
v_call: TRBV7-2
cdr3_aa: CASGAGPTDTQYF

j_call: TRBJ1-5
d_call: .
clone_size: .
v_call: TRBV19
cdr3_aa: CASSVFWGASQPQHF

j_call: TRBJ2-1
d_call: TRBD2
clone_size: .
v_call: TRBV6-5
cdr3_aa: CASVGLAGFYNEQFF

j_call: TRBJ2-5
d_call: TRBD2
clone_size: .
v_call: TRBV7-2
cdr3_aa: CASSLGLAGAQYF

j_call: TRBJ2-1
d_call: TRBD2
clone_size: .
v_call: TRBV4-1
cdr3_aa: CASSQDILAGRGGETYNEQFF

j_call: TRBJ2-3
d_call: .
clone_size: .
v_call: TRBV18
cdr3_aa: CASSPSGVSDTQYF

j_call: TRBJ2-5
d_call: .
clone_size: once
v_call: TRBV6-1
cdr3_aa: CASSPQGETQYF

j_call: TRBJ2-5
d_call: .
clone_size: .
v_call: TRBV7-9
cdr3_aa: CASTFLGPQETQYF

j_call: TRBJ1-1
d_call: .
clone_size: .
v_call: TRBV5-3
cdr3_aa: CARSLWQAKKNTEAFF

j_call: TRBJ2-1
d_call: TRBD2
clone_size: .
v_call: TRBV12-5
cdr3_aa: CASGPLAGGPVHNEQFF

j_call: TRBJ2-5
d_call: .
clone_size: .
v_call: TRBV5-1
cdr3_aa: CASSPYSDRETQYF

j_call: TRBJ2-1
d_call: .
clone_size: .
v_call: TRBV7-2
cdr3_aa: CASSLGLYNEQFF

j_call: TRBJ2-1
d_call: TRBD1
clone_size: .
v_call: TRBV6-1
cdr3_aa: CASGVGHRDRVGNEQFF

j_call: TRBJ1-1
d_call: .
clone_size: .
v_call: TRBV6-1
cdr3_aa: CASIYVGRAFF

j_call: TRBJ1-5
d_call: .
clone_size: .
v_call: TRBV4-1
cdr3_aa: CASSQGRGGDQPQHF

j_call: TRBJ1-1
d_call: .
clone_size: .
v_call: TRBV5-6
cdr3_aa: CASSSTTGTLNTEAFF

j_call: TRBJ1-5
d_call: .
clone_size: few
v_call: TRBV30
cdr3_aa: CAWSSGQHSNQPQHF

j_call: TRBJ1-3
d_call: .
clone_size: .
v_call: TRBV19
cdr3_aa: CASSMVVNTIYF

j_call: TRBJ2-2
d_call: .
clone_size: .
v_call: TRBV14
cdr3_aa: CASSLVGVLTGELFF

j_call: TRBJ1-4
d_call: .
clone_size: .
v_call: TRBV4-3
cdr3_aa: CASSQGGRTGEKLFF

j_call: TRBJ2-1
d_call: .
clone_size: few
v_call: TRBV11-2
cdr3_aa: CASSLGGFEQFF

j_call: TRBJ2-7
d_call: .
clone_size: .
v_call: TRBV7-2
cdr3_aa: CASSLGGLSYEQYF

j_call: TRBJ1-2
d_call: .
clone_size: once
v_call: TRBV7-2
cdr3_aa: CASSSGTGYYGYTF

j_call: TRBJ1-2
d_call: .
clone_size: .
v_call: TRBV30
cdr3_aa: CAWTGSGGYTF

j_call: TRBJ2-2
d_call: .
clone_size: .
v_call: TRBV6-1
cdr3_aa: CASRDGRRNTGELFF

j_call: TRBJ1-2
d_call: .
clone_size: .
v_call: TRBV2
cdr3_aa: CASSDRAVSYGYTF

j_call: TRBJ2-6
d_call: .
clone_size: .
v_call: TRBV5-1
cdr3_aa: CASSLISGANVLTF

j_call: TRBJ2-5
d_call: .
clone_size: .
v_call: TRBV18
cdr3_aa: CASSPRPGLNQETQYF

j_call: TRBJ1-4
d_call: .
clone_size: .
v_call: TRBV25-1
cdr3_aa: CASRKNEKLFF